This is a list of T cell receptor beta chains from one sample in a study of shared clonotypes between healthy human individuals. Assay used: immunoSEQ multiplex PCR; TCRdb lists only in-frame clones, some missing. The data hold about 490,000 clones, with over 60% observed a single time. Sample: PBMCs. These receptors all stem from a woman aged 40-49 years in good health. Some clones in this sample may be carry-over from other donors' samples. Each CDR3 is given with its conserved first and last residue. A D gene is named only where the DNA matches it firmly. Clone size is given for some rows only: seen once, a few or many times, or a class if the clone is expanded.

>TRBJ2-5|-|14|-|TRBV5-4
CASSLVGGGETQYF
TGTGCCAGCAGCTTGGTAGGGGGTGGGGAGACCCAGTACTTC
>TRBJ2-7|TRBD1|16|-|TRBV7-9
CASSSEGQGLLGEQYF
TGTGCCAGCAGCTCGGAGGGACAGGGGCTGCTGGGTGAGCAGTACTTC
>TRBJ1-3|TRBD1|13|-|TRBV5-6
CASSPDRGNTIYF
TGTGCCAGCAGCCCGGACAGGGGGAACACCATATATTTT
>TRBJ2-1|TRBD2|16|few|TRBV4-2
CASSQDWLAGDNEQFF
TGTGCCAGCAGCCAAGATTGGCTAGCGGGGGACAATGAGCAGTTCTTC
>TRBJ2-1|-|15|-|TRBV7-2
CASSLRGSSYNEQFF
TGTGCCAGCAGCTTAAGGGGGAGCTCCTACAATGAGCAGTTCTTC
>TRBJ2-2|TRBD1|15|-|TRBV4-2
CASSRDRVRSGELFF
TGTGCCAGCAGCCGAGACAGGGTTCGGTCCGGGGAGCTGTTTTTT
>TRBJ2-2|TRBD1|15|many|TRBV7-3
CASSLGDRNTGELFF
TGTGCCAGCAGCTTAGGGGACAGAAACACCGGGGAGCTGTTTTTT
>TRBJ2-3|TRBD2|15|-|TRBV29-1
CSVRGSGRTTDTQYF
TGCAGCGTTCGGGGTAGCGGGAGGACCACAGATACGCAGTATTTT
>TRBJ2-1|-|15|-|TRBV6-4
CASSDDGDGNNEQFF
TGTGCCAGCAGTGACGACGGGGACGGGAACAATGAGCAGTTCTTC
>TRBJ1-3|-|17|-|TRBV28
CASSLELTDRFGNTIYF
TGTGCCAGCAGTTTGGAATTAACAGACAGGTTTGGAAACACCATATATTTT
>TRBJ2-1|-|17|few|TRBV6-4
CASSDMRGPHRYNEQFF
TGTGCCAGCAGTGACATGAGGGGCCCACATCGCTACAATGAGCAGTTCTTC
>TRBJ2-1|-|14|-|TRBV9
CASSPTAGSNEQFF
TGTGCCAGCAGCCCGACCGCGGGGAGCAATGAGCAGTTCTTC
>TRBJ2-5|-|15|-|TRBV11-2
CASSLVAEGQETQYF
TGTGCCAGCAGCTTAGTTGCAGAAGGACAAGAGACCCAGTACTTC
>TRBJ1-2|-|17|-|TRBV9
CASSPVTGRAQSYGYTF
TGTGCCAGCAGCCCAGTCACAGGGAGGGCTCAGTCCTATGGCTACACCTTC
>TRBJ2-5|-|10|-|TRBV9
CASGGQTQYF
TGTGCCAGCGGGGGCCAGACCCAGTACTTC
>TRBJ2-7|-|12|once|TRBV28
CASSLNPGYQYF
TGTGCCAGCAGTTTAAATCCCGGGTACCAGTACTTC
>TRBJ2-7|-|14|-|TRBV7-3
CASSLKPTTYEQYF
TGTGCCAGCAGCTTAAAGCCTACAACCTACGAGCAGTACTTC
>TRBJ1-2|-|12|few|TRBV28
CASSQYNYGYTF
TGTGCCAGCAGTCAATATAACTATGGCTACACCTTC
>TRBJ2-4|TRBD2|15|-|TRBV30
CAWSRLAGGVDIQYF
TGTGCCTGGAGTAGGCTAGCGGGAGGGGTGGACATTCAGTACTTC
>TRBJ2-3|TRBD2|13|-|TRBV6-6
CASSYGLAGGRYF
TGTGCCAGCAGTTACGGACTAGCGGGAGGGCGGTATTTT
>TRBJ2-7|TRBD1|16|-|TRBV6-5
CASSYSIGTGSYEQYF
TGTGCCAGCAGTTACTCGATCGGGACAGGTTCCTACGAGCAGTACTTC
>TRBJ2-1|-|12|-|TRBV2
CASKRDTDEQFF
TGTGCCAGCAAGAGAGATACGGATGAGCAGTTCTTC
>TRBJ1-2|-|12|-|TRBV30
CAWSGSNYGYTF
TGTGCCTGGAGTGGGTCGAACTATGGCTACACCTTC
>TRBJ1-2|-|13|-|TRBV18
CASSPDGSYGYTF
TGTGCCAGCTCACCCGATGGTAGCTATGGCTACACCTTC
>TRBJ2-5|TRBD1|14|-|TRBV28
CASSETGAQETQYF
TGTGCCAGCAGCGAGACAGGGGCTCAAGAGACCCAGTACTTC
>TRBJ2-7|TRBD2|14|-|TRBV7-8
CASSEREGGYEQYF
TGTGCCAGCAGCGAGAGGGAGGGTGGGTACGAGCAGTACTTC
>TRBJ2-6|TRBD2|19|-|TRBV5-1
CASQPGLAGVVDGANVLTF
TGCGCCAGCCAACCCGGACTAGCGGGAGTAGTAGATGGGGCCAACGTCCTGACTTTC
>TRBJ2-7|-|13|-|TRBV28
CASTMGTYYEQYF
TGTGCCAGCACTATGGGGACTTACTACGAGCAGTACTTC
>TRBJ2-1|-|14|many|TRBV10-3
CAISESGHGNEQFF
TGTGCCATCAGTGAGTCCGGCCACGGCAATGAGCAGTTCTTC
>TRBJ2-3|TRBD2|18|-|TRBV7-3
CASSLRGASSGSTDTQYF
TGTGCCAGCAGCTTAAGGGGGGCGTCTAGCGGGAGCACAGATACGCAGTATTTT
>TRBJ2-5|-|15|many|TRBV30
CAWNAGQLLRETQYF
TGTGCCTGGAATGCGGGACAGCTCCTAAGGGAGACCCAGTACTTC
>TRBJ2-4|-|17|-|TRBV10-1
CASSESNQGPTKNIQYF
TGCGCCAGCAGTGAGTCGAACCAGGGCCCCACCAAAAACATTCAGTACTTC
>TRBJ2-7|-|16|-|TRBV5-1
CASSLASTPSSYEQYF
TGCGCCAGCAGCTTGGCGTCGACTCCTAGCTCCTACGAGCAGTACTTC
>TRBJ2-5|-|13|-|TRBV6-1
CASSATGPETQYF
TGTGCCAGCAGTGCGACAGGTCCCGAGACCCAGTACTTC